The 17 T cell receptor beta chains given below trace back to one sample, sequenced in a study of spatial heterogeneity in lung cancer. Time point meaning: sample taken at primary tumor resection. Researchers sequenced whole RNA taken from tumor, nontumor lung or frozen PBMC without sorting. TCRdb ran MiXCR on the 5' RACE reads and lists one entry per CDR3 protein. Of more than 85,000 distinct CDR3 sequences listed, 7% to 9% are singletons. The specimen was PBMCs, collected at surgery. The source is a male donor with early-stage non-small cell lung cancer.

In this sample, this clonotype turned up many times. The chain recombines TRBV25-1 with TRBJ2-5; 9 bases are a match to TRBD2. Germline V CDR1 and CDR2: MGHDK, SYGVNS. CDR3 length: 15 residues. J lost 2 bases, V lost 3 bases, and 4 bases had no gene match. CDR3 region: CASSDLAGNQETQYF. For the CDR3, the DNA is TGTGCCAGCAGTGATCTAGCGGGGAATCAAGAGACCCAGTACTTC.

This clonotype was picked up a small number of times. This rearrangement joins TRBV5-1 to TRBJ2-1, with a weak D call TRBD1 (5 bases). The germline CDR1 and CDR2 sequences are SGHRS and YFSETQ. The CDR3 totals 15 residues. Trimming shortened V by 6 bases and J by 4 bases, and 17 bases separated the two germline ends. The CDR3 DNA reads TGCGCCAGCACCCGAGACAGATCAAATTACAATGAGCAGTTCTTC. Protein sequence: CASTRDRSNYNEQFF.

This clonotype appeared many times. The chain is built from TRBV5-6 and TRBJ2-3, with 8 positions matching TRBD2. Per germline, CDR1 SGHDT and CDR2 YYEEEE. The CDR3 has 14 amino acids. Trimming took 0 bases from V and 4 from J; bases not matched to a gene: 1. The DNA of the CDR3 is TGTGCCAGCAGCTTGGGAGCGGGGGCAGATACGCAGTATTTT. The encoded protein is CASSLGAGADTQYF.

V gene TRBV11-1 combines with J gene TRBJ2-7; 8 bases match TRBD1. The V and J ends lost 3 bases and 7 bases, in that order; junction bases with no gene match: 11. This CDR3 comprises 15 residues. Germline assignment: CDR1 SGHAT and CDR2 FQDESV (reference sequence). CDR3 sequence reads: CASSLPGQDLGEQYF. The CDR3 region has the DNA TGTGCCAGCAGCTTGCCGGGACAGGACCTGGGTGAGCAGTACTTC.

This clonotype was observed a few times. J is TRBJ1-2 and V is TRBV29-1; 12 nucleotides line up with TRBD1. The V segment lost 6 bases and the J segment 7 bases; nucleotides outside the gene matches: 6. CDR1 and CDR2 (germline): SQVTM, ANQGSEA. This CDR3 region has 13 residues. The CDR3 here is CSVLGQGATGYTF. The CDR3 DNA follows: TGCAGCGTCCTGGGACAGGGGGCAACTGGCTACACCTTC.

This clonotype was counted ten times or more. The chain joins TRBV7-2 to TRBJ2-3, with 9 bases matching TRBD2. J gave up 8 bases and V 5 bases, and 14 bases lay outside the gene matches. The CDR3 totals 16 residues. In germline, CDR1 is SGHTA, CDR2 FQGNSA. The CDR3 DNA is TGTGCCAGCAGCACCGCCACTAGCGGGCGCAGGGGTACGCAGTATTTT. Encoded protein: CASSTATSGRRGTQYF.

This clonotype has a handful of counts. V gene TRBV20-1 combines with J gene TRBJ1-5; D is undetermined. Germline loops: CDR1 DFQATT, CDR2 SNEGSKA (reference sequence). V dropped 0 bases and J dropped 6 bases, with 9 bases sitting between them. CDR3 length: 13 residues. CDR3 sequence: CSAREMSGQPQHF. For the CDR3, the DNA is TGCAGTGCTAGAGAGATGAGCGGTCAGCCCCAGCATTTT.

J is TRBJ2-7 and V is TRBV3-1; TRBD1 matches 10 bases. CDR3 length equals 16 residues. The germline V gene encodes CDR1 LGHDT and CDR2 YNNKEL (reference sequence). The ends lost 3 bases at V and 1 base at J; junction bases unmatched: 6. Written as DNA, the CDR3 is TGTGCCAGCAGCCACATTGGACAGGGGGGATCCTACGAGCAGTACTTC. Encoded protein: CASSHIGQGGSYEQYF.

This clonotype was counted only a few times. CDR3 coding DNA: TGTGCCATCAGTGTAGGGGGGACCGATACGCAGTATTTT. Translated: CAISVGGTDTQYF. This rearrangement joins TRBV10-3 to TRBJ2-3, with D perhaps given as TRBD1 or TRBD2 (6 bases each). Germline V gene lookup returns CDR1 ENHRY and CDR2 SYGVKD. Trimming took off 4 bases at V and 6 bases at J, with 11 bases between the two ends. This CDR3 is 13 amino acids long.

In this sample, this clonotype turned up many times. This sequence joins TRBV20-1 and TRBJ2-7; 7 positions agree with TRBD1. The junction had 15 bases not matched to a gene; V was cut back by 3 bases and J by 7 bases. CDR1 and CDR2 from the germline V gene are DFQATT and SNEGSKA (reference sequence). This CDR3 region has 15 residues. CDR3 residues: CSASPFQTGTWEQYF. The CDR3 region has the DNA TGCAGTGCTAGTCCATTCCAGACAGGGACCTGGGAGCAGTACTTC.

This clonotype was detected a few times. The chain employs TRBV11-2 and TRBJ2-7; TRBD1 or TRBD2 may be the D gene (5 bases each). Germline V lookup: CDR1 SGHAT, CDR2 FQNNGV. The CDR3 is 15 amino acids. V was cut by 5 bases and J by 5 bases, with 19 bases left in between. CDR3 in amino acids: CASSRSGTDPNEQYF. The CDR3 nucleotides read TGTGCCAGCAGCCGGTCCGGGACCGATCCTAACGAGCAGTACTTC.

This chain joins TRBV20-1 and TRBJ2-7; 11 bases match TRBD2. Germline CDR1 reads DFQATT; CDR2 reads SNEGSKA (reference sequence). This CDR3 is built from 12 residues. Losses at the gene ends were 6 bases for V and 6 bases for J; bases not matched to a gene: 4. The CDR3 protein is CSAKGLAGEQYF. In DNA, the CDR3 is TGCAGTGCCAAAGGACTAGCGGGCGAGCAGTACTTC.

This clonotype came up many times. The DNA of the CDR3 is TGTGCCAGCAGCCAGGAAGGGCGGAACACCATATATTTT. Encoded protein: CASSQEGRNTIYF. The J gene is TRBJ1-3, the V gene TRBV3-1; D gene unclear. The V end was cut by 3 bases, the J end by 7 bases, with 10 bases between. Looked up from germline, CDR1 is LGHDT and CDR2 is YNNKEL (reference sequence). The CDR3 sequence is 13 residues long. Supplemented by reference TRBV3-1 and TRBJ1-3, the full variable domain reads DTAVSQTPKYLVTQMGNDKSIKCEQNLGHDTMYWYKQDSKKFLKIMFSYNNKELIINETVPNRFSPKSPDKAHLNLHINSLELGDSAVYFCASSQEGRNTIYFGEGSWLTVV.

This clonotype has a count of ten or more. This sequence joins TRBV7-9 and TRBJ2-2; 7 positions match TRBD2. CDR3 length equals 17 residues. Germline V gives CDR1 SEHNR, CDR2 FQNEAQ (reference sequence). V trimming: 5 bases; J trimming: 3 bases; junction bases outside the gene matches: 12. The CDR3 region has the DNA TGTGCCAGCAGCCGAATCATGGCTAGCGGAGACACCGGGGAGCTGTTTTTT. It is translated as CASSRIMASGDTGELFF.

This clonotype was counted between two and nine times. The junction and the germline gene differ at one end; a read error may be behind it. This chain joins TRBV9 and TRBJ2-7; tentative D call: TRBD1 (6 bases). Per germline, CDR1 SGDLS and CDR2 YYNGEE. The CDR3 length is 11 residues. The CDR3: CASSAGPDRTF. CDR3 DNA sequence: TGTGCCAGCAGCGCGGGGCCCGACAGGACCTTC.

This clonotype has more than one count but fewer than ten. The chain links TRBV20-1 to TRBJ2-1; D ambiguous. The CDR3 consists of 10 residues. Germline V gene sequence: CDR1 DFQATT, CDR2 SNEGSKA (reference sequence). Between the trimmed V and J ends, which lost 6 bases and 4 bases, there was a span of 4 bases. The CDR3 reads CSAGYNEQFF. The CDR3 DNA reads TGCAGTGCAGGGTACAATGAGCAGTTCTTC.

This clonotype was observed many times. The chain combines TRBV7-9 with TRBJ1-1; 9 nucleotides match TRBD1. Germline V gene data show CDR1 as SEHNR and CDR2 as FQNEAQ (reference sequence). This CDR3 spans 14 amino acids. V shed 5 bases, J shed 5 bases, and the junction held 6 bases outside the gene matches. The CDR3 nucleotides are TGTGCCAGCAGCCAACAGGGGGCGAAAACTGAAGCTTTCTTT. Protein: CASSQQGAKTEAFF.